These T cell receptor beta chains were read from a single sample in a study of T-cell memory formation after mild COVID-19. TCRdb re-called the 5' RACE reads with MiXCR, one entry per CDR3 protein. Of under 300,000 distinct CDR3 sequences listed, 16% are singletons. The sequencing sample was made of PBMCs or a T cell subset sorted from them (not recorded which). These TCRs come from a man younger than 30 who had mild COVID-19 (a few samples of this study predate the infection). Cell type and time point are not known. The CDR3 runs from the conserved cysteine through the conserved F or W. The order of the fields is V gene, D gene, J gene, clone size, CDR3 DNA, CDR3 protein. D genes are given only for firm matches. Not all rows give a size; the values are once, few, many and, for expanded clones, a class.

>TRBV7-8|.|TRBJ2-1|.
TGTGCCATCAGCTTAGAAGTAGGACAGAAGCAGTTCTTC
CAISLEVGQKQFF
>TRBV20-1|TRBD1|TRBJ2-5|.
TGCAGTGCTGGGGACAGGGGGCTTGGAGAGACCCAGTACTTC
CSAGDRGLGETQYF
>TRBV5-1|.|TRBJ2-7|many
TGCGCCAGCGCTGGTGTGGTTACCCACGAGCAGTACTTC
CASAGVVTHEQYF
>TRBV20-1|TRBD2|TRBJ2-1|few
TGCAGTGCTAGAGCCACCTTTAGCGGGGGGGCTAGAAATGAGCAGTTCTTC
CSARATFSGGARNEQFF
>TRBV21-1|.|TRBJ1-1|few
TGTGCCAGCAGCAACGGTCGGGGTCGGGATCCAGCTGAAGCTTTCTTT
CASSNGRGRDPAEAFF
>TRBV18|.|TRBJ2-5|many
TGTGCCAGCTCACCCGACAGTCAAGAGACCCAGTACTTC
CASSPDSQETQYF
>TRBV7-2|TRBD1|TRBJ2-5|few
TGTGCCAGCAGCTTAGTGGACAGGGGGGTTGAGGAGACCCAGTACTTC
CASSLVDRGVEETQYF
>TRBV18|.|TRBJ2-1|.
TGTGCCAGCTCACCACCGTCCCGAGGGGCCTACAATGAGCAGTTCTTC
CASSPPSRGAYNEQFF
>TRBV7-7|TRBD1|TRBJ1-4|.
TGTGCTAGCAGCCTTACAGGGGCAACTAATGAAAAACTGTTTTTT
CASSLTGATNEKLFF
>TRBV12-3/TRBV12-4|TRBD2|TRBJ2-1|few
TGTGCCAGCAGTCCGGGTCGGGAGGTTTGGGAGCAGTTCTTC
CASSPGREVWEQFF
>TRBV5-1|.|TRBJ2-3|few
TGCGCCAGCACGGAGGCATCCGGCACAGATACGCAGTATTTT
CASTEASGTDTQYF
>TRBV18|.|TRBJ1-3|.
TGTGCCAGCTCACCAGAGGGAACTGGAAACACCATATATTTT
CASSPEGTGNTIYF
>TRBV6-5|.|TRBJ2-5|few
TGTGCCAGCAGTTACTCGGCGGGGACCCAAGAGACCCAGTACTTC
CASSYSAGTQETQYF
>TRBV20-1|.|TRBJ2-1|.
TGCAGTGCTAGAGATCCCCTAGCGAGCTATGAGCAGTTCTTC
CSARDPLASYEQFF
>TRBV5-4|.|TRBJ2-3|.
TGTGCCAGCAGCTCTACAACCAGCACAGATACGCAGTATTTT
CASSSTTSTDTQYF
>TRBV21-1|.|TRBJ2-6|.
TGTACTGGGGCCAACGTCCTGACTTTC
CTGANVLTF
>TRBV5-1|.|TRBJ2-1|.
TGCGCCAGCAGGACGGGCAGGGGGGCGTCCTACAATGAGCAGTTCTTC
CASRTGRGASYNEQFF
>TRBV24-1|.|TRBJ2-5|.
TGTGCCACCAGTGATTTAGGACTAACCCAAGAGACCCAGTACTTC
CATSDLGLTQETQYF
>TRBV4-3|TRBD2|TRBJ2-3|.
TGCGCCAGCAGCCCAGTTAGCGGGGGGGCGACAGATACGCAGTATTTT
CASSPVSGGATDTQYF
>TRBV29-1|TRBD1|TRBJ1-5|.
TGCAGCCCTGACGCCCGACAGGGGGCGAGTCAGCCCCAGCATTTT
CSPDARQGASQPQHF
>TRBV20-1|TRBD1|TRBJ2-2|few
TGCAGTGCTAGTCCGGGACAGGGGGCTCTCTCGAACACCGGGGAGCTGTTTTTT
CSASPGQGALSNTGELFF
>TRBV29-1|.|TRBJ2-7|.
TGCAGCGTTGAAGATCCAAACAGGATATACGAGCAGTACTTC
CSVEDPNRIYEQYF
>TRBV7-6|.|TRBJ1-2|.
TGTGCCAGCAGCCTAGGATGGGGGGGCTATGGCTACACCTTC
CASSLGWGGYGYTF
>TRBV5-1|TRBD2|TRBJ2-1|.
TGCGCCAGCAGCTTGGCTCCAGCGGGGGGGAATGAGCAGTTCTTC
CASSLAPAGGNEQFF
>TRBV29-1|.|TRBJ2-1|few
TGCAGCGGGCTACGGGATGATGAGCAGTTCTTC
CSGLRDDEQFF
>TRBV12-5|.|TRBJ2-6|many
TGTGCTAGTGGTTTGGGACACTCTGGGGCCAACGTCCTGACTTTC
CASGLGHSGANVLTF
>TRBV7-9|TRBD1|TRBJ2-2|.
TGTGCCAGCACCCCGGACAGGGTTCACGGGGAGCTGTTTTTT
CASTPDRVHGELFF
>TRBV10-3|.|TRBJ1-4|.
TGTGCCATCAGCCCTTCTCACCCTAATGAAAAACTGTTTTTT
CAISPSHPNEKLFF
>TRBV30|TRBD1|TRBJ2-7|.
TGTGCCTGGAGTCCGGCCGATAGACAGGGGCACGAGCAGTACTTC
CAWSPADRQGHEQYF
>TRBV7-2|.|TRBJ2-5|.
TGTGCCAGCAGCTCCCCCCCCGAAGAGACCCAGTACTTC
CASSSPPEETQYF
>TRBV15|TRBD1|TRBJ1-2|.
TGTGACACCAGCGGCCGGACAGGGCTGTCTTCGTATGGCTACACCTTC
CDTSGRTGLSSYGYTF
>TRBV20-1|TRBD2|TRBJ2-3|few
TGCAGTGCTTCTGGGACTAGCGGGGGGGCGAATACGCAGTATTTT
CSASGTSGGANTQYF
>TRBV7-9|TRBD2|TRBJ2-3|few
TGTGCCAGCAGCTTAGACGCTAGCGGGGGCGCAGATACGCAGTATTTT
CASSLDASGGADTQYF
>TRBV7-9|.|TRBJ1-5|few
TGTGCCAGCAGCGGAGAGGTCGGCAATCAGCCCCAGCATTTT
CASSGEVGNQPQHF
>TRBV7-9|.|TRBJ1-2|.
TGTGCCAGCAGCTTAGAAGTAAGAGGCTACACCTTC
CASSLEVRGYTF
>TRBV20-1|.|TRBJ1-1|.
TGCAGTGCTAGAGCAGACGGGAACACTGAAGCTTTCTTT
CSARADGNTEAFF